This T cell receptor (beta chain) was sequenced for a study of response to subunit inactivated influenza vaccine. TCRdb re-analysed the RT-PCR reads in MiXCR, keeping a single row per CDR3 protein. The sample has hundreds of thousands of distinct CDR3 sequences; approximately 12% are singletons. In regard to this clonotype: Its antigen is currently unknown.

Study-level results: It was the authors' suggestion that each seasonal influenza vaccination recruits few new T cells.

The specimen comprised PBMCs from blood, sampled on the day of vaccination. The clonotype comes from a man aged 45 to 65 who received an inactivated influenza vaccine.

CDR3 sequence reads: CAWNRGLAGTDTQYF. The CDR3, as DNA: TGTGCCTGGAATCGGGGACTAGCGGGCACAGATACGCAGTATTTT. The rearrangement joins TRBV30 to TRBJ2-3, with 11 bases aligning to TRBD2. V lost 4 bases, J lost 1 base, and 4 bases stayed unmatched. This CDR3 has 15 residues. Germline V gives CDR1 GTSNPN, CDR2 SVGIG (reference sequence).